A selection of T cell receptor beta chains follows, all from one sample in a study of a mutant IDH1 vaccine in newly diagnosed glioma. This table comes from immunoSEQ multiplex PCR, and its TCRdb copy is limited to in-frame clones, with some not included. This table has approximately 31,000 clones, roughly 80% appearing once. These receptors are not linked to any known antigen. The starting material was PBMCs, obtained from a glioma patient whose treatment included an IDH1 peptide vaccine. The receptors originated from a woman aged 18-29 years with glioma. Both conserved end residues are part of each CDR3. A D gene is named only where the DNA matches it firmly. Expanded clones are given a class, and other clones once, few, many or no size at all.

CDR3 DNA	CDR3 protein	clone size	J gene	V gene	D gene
TGTGCCAGTAGTAGGTTGGACCCCCGGGGTAATAATGAAAAACTGTTTTTT	CASSRLDPRGNNEKLFF	-	TRBJ1-4	TRBV19	-
TGTGCCAGCAGGGAAGTCAGGGGGCTTCTCAATTCACCCCTCCACTTT	CASREVRGLLNSPLHF	-	TRBJ1-6	TRBV6-1	TRBD1
TGTGCCAGCAGCCCCACCCAAACAGTGAACACTGAAGCTTTCTTT	CASSPTQTVNTEAFF	few	TRBJ1-1	TRBV27	-
TGCGCCAGCAGCTTCCGCCAGGGTGGGAATGAGCAGTTCTTC	CASSFRQGGNEQFF	-	TRBJ2-1	TRBV5-1	-
TGTGCCAGCAGCCTCCCCGGTAGGGAAGAGACCCAGTACTTC	CASSLPGREETQYF	-	TRBJ2-5	TRBV11-3	-
TGCGCCAGCAGCGCTCAGATCGACTATGGCTACACCTTC	CASSAQIDYGYTF	-	TRBJ1-2	TRBV5-1	-
TGTGCCAGCAGCTTGGTGCCGGGGGCCTCAGAGACCCAGTACTTC	CASSLVPGASETQYF	-	TRBJ2-5	TRBV5-4	-
TGTGCCAGCAGCTTTTCTCTCGACAGAGAAGCTTTCTTT	CASSFSLDREAFF	-	TRBJ1-1	TRBV7-9	-
TGTGCCAGCAGGGGCGCCGGGGTCTATGGCTACACCTTC	CASRGAGVYGYTF	-	TRBJ1-2	TRBV6-6	-
TGTGCCACCGGGACTAGCCTCACCGGGGAGCTGTTTTTT	CATGTSLTGELFF	-	TRBJ2-2	TRBV10-3	TRBD2
TGTGCCAGTAGTTTTAAACAGGGGTATCAGGGGCTGTTCTTC	CASSFKQGYQGLFF	once	TRBJ2-1	TRBV19	TRBD1
TGTGCCATCAGTGAGTCCGGGGCCGCTGAAGCTTTCTTT	CAISESGAAEAFF	-	TRBJ1-1	TRBV10-3	-
TGTGCCAGCAGCTTAGCGGGGATATCGCATGGCTACACCTTC	CASSLAGISHGYTF	-	TRBJ1-2	TRBV7-6	-
TGTGCCAGCAGTTTAGGGTCTTACACTGAAGCTTTCTTT	CASSLGSYTEAFF	-	TRBJ1-1	TRBV27	-
TGCGCCAGCAGCCTACACGGGCCCAGCACAGATACGCAGTATTTT	CASSLHGPSTDTQYF	-	TRBJ2-3	TRBV5-1	-
TGTGCCAGCAGACGGGACAGAAATCCGAACACTGAAGCTTTCTTT	CASRRDRNPNTEAFF	-	TRBJ1-1	TRBV6-5	TRBD1
TGCAGTGCTACCGGCAATGAGCAGTTCTTC	CSATGNEQFF	once	TRBJ2-1	TRBV20-1	-
TGTGCCACCGCCCGGATAGCTGCCTCCTACAATGAGCAGTTCTTC	CATARIAASYNEQFF	-	TRBJ2-1	TRBV19	-
TGTGCCAGCAGCGATGACTATAGCAATCAGCCCCAGCATTTT	CASSDDYSNQPQHF	-	TRBJ1-5	TRBV6-1	-
TGCAGCGTTTTACCCCGGGACAGTCTCAATGAGCAGTTCTTC	CSVLPRDSLNEQFF	-	TRBJ2-1	TRBV29-1	TRBD1
TGTGCCAGCGCTTGGGGTAGCGGGGGTTCCGGGGAGCTGTTTTTT	CASAWGSGGSGELFF	-	TRBJ2-2	TRBV7-9	TRBD2
TGCGCCAGCAGCTTGGCTCTTACTAGCGGGGGGGCTGGAGAGACCCAGTACTTC	CASSLALTSGGAGETQYF	-	TRBJ2-5	TRBV5-1	TRBD2
TGCGCCAGCAGCTTGGCCGGGACAGAACAAGAGACCCAGTACTTC	CASSLAGTEQETQYF	-	TRBJ2-5	TRBV5-1	TRBD1
TGTGCCATCAGTGAAAAAGAAAAAAACATTCAGTACTTC	CAISEKEKNIQYF	-	TRBJ2-4	TRBV10-3	-
TGTGCCAGCAGCCCAGACGGTACCTACGAGCAGTACTTC	CASSPDGTYEQYF	-	TRBJ2-7	TRBV5-5	-
TGTGCCAGCAGTGTGGGTCTAGGGGCGGAGACCCAGTACTTC	CASSVGLGAETQYF	-	TRBJ2-5	TRBV2	-
TGTGCCATCGGAGGCTTAGGGGGTACGCAGTATTTT	CAIGGLGGTQYF	-	TRBJ2-3	TRBV28	-
TGTGCCAGTAGTCCTACATCAAGCAATCAGCCCCAGCATTTT	CASSPTSSNQPQHF	-	TRBJ1-5	TRBV19	-
TGTGCCAGCAGTGTGGGGTGGGGCACCTACGAGCAGTACTTC	CASSVGWGTYEQYF	once	TRBJ2-7	TRBV2	-
TGTGCCAGTAGACAGGACAGGGATCAGCCCCAGCATTTT	CASRQDRDQPQHF	few	TRBJ1-5	TRBV19	TRBD1
TGTGCCAGCAGCCAAGGACTAGCGGGATCGATCTACGAGCAGTACTTC	CASSQGLAGSIYEQYF	once	TRBJ2-7	TRBV14	TRBD2
TGTGCCAGCAGCTTCAGAGGACCCCACTATGGCTACACCTTC	CASSFRGPHYGYTF	-	TRBJ1-2	TRBV5-6	-
TGTGCCAGTAGTACCGAATATGAGCAGTTCTTC	CASSTEYEQFF	-	TRBJ2-1	TRBV19	-
TGTGCCAGCAGCTTACCCCGGGACACCTACGAGCAGTACTTC	CASSLPRDTYEQYF	-	TRBJ2-7	TRBV7-9	-
TGTGCCAGCAGCTTAGAAGGGACGGGTCAGCCCCAGCATTTT	CASSLEGTGQPQHF	-	TRBJ1-5	TRBV11-2	-
TGTGCCAGCAGCGTTACCGGGACAGGGAATGAAAAACTGTTTTTT	CASSVTGTGNEKLFF	-	TRBJ1-4	TRBV9	TRBD1
TGTGCCAGCAGTGAAGAAGTCAACATCTACGAGCAGTACTTC	CASSEEVNIYEQYF	-	TRBJ2-7	TRBV2	-
TGCGCCAGCAGCTTGGGGACAGGGGTGCAGCCCCAGCATTTT	CASSLGTGVQPQHF	few	TRBJ1-5	TRBV5-1	TRBD1
TGCGCCAGCAGCCAAGATCTGGGGGAGACTTACAATGAGCAGTTCTTC	CASSQDLGETYNEQFF	few	TRBJ2-1	TRBV4-1	-
TGTGCCAGCAGCTTGACCGGGACCTTTAATGAAAAACTGTTTTTT	CASSLTGTFNEKLFF	-	TRBJ1-4	TRBV11-2	-